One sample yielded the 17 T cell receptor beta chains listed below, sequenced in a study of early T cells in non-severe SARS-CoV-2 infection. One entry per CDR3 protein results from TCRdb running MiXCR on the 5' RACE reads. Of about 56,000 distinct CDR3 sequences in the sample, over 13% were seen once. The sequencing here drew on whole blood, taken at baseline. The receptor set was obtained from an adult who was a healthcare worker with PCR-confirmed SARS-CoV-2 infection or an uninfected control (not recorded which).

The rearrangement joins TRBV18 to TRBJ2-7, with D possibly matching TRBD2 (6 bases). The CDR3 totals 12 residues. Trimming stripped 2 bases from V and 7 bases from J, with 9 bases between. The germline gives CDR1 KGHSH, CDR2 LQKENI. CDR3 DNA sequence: TGTGCCAGCTCACCATCGGGGGTTGAGCAGTACTTC. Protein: CASSPSGVEQYF.

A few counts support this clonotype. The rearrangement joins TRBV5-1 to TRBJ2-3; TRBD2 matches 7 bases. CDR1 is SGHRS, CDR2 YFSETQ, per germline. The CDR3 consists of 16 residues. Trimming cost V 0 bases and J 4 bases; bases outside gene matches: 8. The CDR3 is CASSLEVSGRADTQYF. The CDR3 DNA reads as TGCGCCAGCAGCTTGGAGGTTAGCGGGCGAGCAGATACGCAGTATTTT.

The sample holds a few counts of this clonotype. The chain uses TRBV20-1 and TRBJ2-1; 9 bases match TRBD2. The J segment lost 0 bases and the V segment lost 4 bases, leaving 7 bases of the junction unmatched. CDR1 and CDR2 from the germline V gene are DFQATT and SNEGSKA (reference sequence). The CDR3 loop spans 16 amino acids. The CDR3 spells CSATGTSFSSYNEQFF. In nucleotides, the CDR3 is TGCAGTGCTACCGGGACTAGCTTTAGCTCCTACAATGAGCAGTTCTTC.

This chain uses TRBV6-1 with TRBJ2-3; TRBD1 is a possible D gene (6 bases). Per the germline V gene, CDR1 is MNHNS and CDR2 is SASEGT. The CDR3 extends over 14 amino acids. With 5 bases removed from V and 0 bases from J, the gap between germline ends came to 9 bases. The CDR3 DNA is TGTGCCAGCAGTCGGGACACCAGCACAGATACGCAGTATTTT. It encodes CASSRDTSTDTQYF.

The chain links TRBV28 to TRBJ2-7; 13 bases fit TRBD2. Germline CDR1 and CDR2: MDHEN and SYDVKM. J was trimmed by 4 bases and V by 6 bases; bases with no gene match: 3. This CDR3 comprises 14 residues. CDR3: CASRGLAGRYEQYF. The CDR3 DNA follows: TGTGCCAGCAGGGGACTAGCGGGAAGGTACGAGCAGTACTTC. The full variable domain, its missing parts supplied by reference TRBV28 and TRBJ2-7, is DVKVTQSSRYLVKRTGEKVFLECVQDMDHENMFWYRQDPGLGLRLIYFSYDVKMKEKGDIPEGYSVSREKKERFSLILESASTNQTSMYLCASRGLAGRYEQYFGPGTRLTVT.

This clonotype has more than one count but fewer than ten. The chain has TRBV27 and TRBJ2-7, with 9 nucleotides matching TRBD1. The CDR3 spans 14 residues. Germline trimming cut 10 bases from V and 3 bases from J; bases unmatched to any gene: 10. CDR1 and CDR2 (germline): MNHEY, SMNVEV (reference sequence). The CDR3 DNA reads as TGTGCCACCGCCCCCGGGACAGGGCGCTACGAGCAGTACTTC. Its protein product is CATAPGTGRYEQYF.

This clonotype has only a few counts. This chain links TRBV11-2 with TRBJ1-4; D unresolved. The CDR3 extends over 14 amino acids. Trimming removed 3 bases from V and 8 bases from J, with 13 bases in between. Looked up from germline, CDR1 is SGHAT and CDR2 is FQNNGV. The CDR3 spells CASSFLSIGEKLFF. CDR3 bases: TGTGCCAGCAGCTTTCTTTCGATTGGGGAAAAACTGTTTTTT. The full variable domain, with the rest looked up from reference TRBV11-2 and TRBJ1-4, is EAGVAQSPRYKIIEKRQSVAFWCNPISGHATLYWYQQILGQGPKLLIQFQNNGVVDDSQLPKDRFSAERLKGVDSTLKIQPAKLEDSAVYLCASSFLSIGEKLFFGSGTQLSVL.

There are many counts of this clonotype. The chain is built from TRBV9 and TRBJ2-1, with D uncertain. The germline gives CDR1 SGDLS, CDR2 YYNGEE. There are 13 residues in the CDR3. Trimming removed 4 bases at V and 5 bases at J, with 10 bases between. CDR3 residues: CASSPRPDNEQFF. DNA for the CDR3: TGTGCCAGCAGCCCGCGACCCGACAATGAGCAGTTCTTC.

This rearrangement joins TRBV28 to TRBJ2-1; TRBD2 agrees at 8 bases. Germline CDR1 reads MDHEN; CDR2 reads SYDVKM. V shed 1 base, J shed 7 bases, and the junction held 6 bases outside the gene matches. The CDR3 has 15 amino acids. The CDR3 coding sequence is TGTGCCAGCAGTTTATTGGCGGGAGGAACGAATGAGCAGTTCTTC. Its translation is CASSLLAGGTNEQFF.

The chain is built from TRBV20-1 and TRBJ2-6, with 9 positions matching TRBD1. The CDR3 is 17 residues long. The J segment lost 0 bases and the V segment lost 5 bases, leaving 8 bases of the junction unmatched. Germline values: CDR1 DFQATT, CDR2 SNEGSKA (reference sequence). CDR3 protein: CSALGQGLYSGANVLTF. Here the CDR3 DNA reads TGCAGTGCTTTGGGACAGGGATTGTACTCTGGGGCCAACGTCCTGACTTTC.

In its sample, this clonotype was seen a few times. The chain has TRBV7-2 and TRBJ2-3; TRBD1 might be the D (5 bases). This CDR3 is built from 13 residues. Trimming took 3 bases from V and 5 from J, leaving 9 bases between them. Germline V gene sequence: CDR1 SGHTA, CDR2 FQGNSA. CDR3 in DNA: TGTGCCAGCAGCTTTGTCAGGGAAGATACGCAGTATTTT. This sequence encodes CASSFVREDTQYF.

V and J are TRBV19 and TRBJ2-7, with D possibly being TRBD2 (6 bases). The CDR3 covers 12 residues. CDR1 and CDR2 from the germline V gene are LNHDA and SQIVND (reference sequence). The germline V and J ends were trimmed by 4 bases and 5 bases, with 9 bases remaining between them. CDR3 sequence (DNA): TGTGCCAGTAGTACCCCGGGGGACGAGCAGTACTTC. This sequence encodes CASSTPGDEQYF.

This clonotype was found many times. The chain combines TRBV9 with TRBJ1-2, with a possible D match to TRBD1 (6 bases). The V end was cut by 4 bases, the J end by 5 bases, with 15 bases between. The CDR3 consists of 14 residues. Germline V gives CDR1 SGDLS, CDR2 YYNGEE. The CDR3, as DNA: TGTGCCAGCAGCCCAGGACAGATGATTTATGGCTACACCTTC. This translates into CASSPGQMIYGYTF.

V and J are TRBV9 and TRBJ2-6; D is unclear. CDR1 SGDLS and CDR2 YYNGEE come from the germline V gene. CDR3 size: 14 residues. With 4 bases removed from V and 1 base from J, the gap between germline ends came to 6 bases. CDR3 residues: CASSHESGANVLTF. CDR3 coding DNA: TGTGCCAGCAGCCATGAATCTGGGGCCAACGTCCTGACTTTC.

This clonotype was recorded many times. Written as DNA, the CDR3 is TGTGCCAGCAGCTTCGACAGTCCAAATTCACCCCTCCACTTT. Encoded protein: CASSFDSPNSPLHF. The chain links TRBV7-9 to TRBJ1-6, with D perhaps TRBD1 (5 bases). Germline CDR1 SEHNR, CDR2 FQNEAQ (reference sequence). The ends were cut back, 3 bases at V and 7 bases at J, with 10 bases in the middle. The CDR3 extends over 14 amino acids.

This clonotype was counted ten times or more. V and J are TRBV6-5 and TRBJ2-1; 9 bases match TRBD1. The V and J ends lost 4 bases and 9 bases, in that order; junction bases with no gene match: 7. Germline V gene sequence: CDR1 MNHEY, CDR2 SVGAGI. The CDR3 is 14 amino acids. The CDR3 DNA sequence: TGTGCCAGCAGTTTGGACAGGGGAGGGGGTGAGCAGTTCTTC. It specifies CASSLDRGGGEQFF.

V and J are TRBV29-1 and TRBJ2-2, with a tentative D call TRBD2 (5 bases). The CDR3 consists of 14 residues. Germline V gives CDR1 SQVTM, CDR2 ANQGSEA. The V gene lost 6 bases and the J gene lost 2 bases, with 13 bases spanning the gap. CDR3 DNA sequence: TGCAGCGTGGCTAGCTCCCTTAACACCGGGGAGCTGTTTTTT. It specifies CSVASSLNTGELFF.